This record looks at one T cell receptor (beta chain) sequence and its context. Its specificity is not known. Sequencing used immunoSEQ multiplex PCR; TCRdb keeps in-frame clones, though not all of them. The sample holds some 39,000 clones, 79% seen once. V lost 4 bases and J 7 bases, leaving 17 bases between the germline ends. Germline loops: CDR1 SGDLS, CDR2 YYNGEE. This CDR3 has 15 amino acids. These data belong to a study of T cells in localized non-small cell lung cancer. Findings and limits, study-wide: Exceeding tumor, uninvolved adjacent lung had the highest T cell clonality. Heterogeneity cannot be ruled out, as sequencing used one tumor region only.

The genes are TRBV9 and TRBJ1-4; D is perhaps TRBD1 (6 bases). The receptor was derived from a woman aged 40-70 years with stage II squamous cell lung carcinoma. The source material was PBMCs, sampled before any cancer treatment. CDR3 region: CASSLQTGQGEKLFF. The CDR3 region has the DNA TGTGCCAGCAGCCTCCAGACAGGCCAGGGTGAAAAACTGTTTTTT.